The 14 T cell receptor beta chains presented below share a single source sample, sequenced in a study of CD8 T cells in ankylosing spondylitis (dated by TCRdb to the late 2010s). Overall results and qualifications from the work: A TCR beta motif of about 8 highly homologous amino acid variants appeared characteristic of blood from ankylosing spondylitis patients.

These receptors lack a known antigen. Libraries were prepared through 5' RACE. Sequencing used an Illumina HiSeq 2500. TCRdb reworked the public reads: Q25 trimming with fastp, MiXCR clone assembly, productive beta chains retained. Entries that share a CDR3 protein sequence are merged under the most common genes and DNA. The sample table records hundreds of thousands of distinct CDR3 sequences; roughly 10% of these occur just once. The ten most abundant clones make up 0.45% to 0.6% of the sample. The sequenced sample consisted of blood, either unsorted or a sorted T cell fraction (not recorded which). The receptor source for this set is a male donor with ankylosing spondylitis.

The V gene is TRBV12-3 or TRBV12-4, the J gene TRBJ2-7, with 7 bases lining up with TRBD2. V shed 6 bases and J 0 bases; nucleotides not matched to a gene: 8. The CDR3 loop spans 15 amino acids. The CDR3 DNA sequence: TGTGCCAGCAGGAAAGGGAGGGTCGGCTCCTACGAGCAGTACTTC. Protein product: CASRKGRVGSYEQYF.

This clonotype was seen only a few times. This chain joins TRBV5-1 and TRBJ2-2; D remains unclear. Trimming stripped 0 bases from V and 4 bases from J, with 10 bases between. The CDR3 sequence is 15 residues long. Germline V gene data show CDR1 as SGHRS and CDR2 as YFSETQ. Here the CDR3 reads CASSLAVTGTGELFF. DNA of the CDR3: TGCGCCAGCAGCTTGGCGGTGACCGGCACCGGGGAGCTGTTTTTT.

This clonotype was seen at least ten times. The rearrangement joins TRBV7-2 to TRBJ1-2; D gene uncertain. Germline V lookup: CDR1 SGHTA, CDR2 FQGNSA. Trimming took off 1 base at V and 1 base at J, with 1 base between the two ends. This CDR3 is built from 12 residues. The CDR3 is CASSLVNYGYTF. CDR3 DNA: TGTGCCAGCAGCTTAGTTAACTATGGCTACACCTTC.

This clonotype has just a few counts. The chain has TRBV20-1 and TRBJ2-7; 9 bases map to TRBD1. CDR1 and CDR2 from the germline V gene are DFQATT and SNEGSKA (reference sequence). The V and J ends lost 6 bases and 6 bases, in that order; junction bases with no gene match: 12. The CDR3 runs to 14 residues. CDR3 residues: CSAPFRGQGAEQYF. In nucleotides, the CDR3 is TGCAGTGCCCCATTCCGGGGACAGGGAGCCGAGCAGTACTTC.

This clonotype was observed many times. The chain carries TRBV15 and TRBJ2-2; no reliable D call. V gave up 1 base and J gave up 6 bases, with 6 bases separating them. This CDR3 has 13 amino acids. Per the germline V gene, CDR1 is LNHNV and CDR2 is YYDKDF (reference sequence). CDR3 region: CATSRATAGELFF. CDR3 coding DNA: TGTGCCACCAGCAGAGCCACGGCCGGGGAGCTGTTTTTT.

This chain connects TRBV20-1 to TRBJ2-2, with TRBD1 matching 8 bases. CDR1 DFQATT and CDR2 SNEGSKA come from the germline V gene (reference sequence). This CDR3 is built from 14 residues. Trimming at V came to 6 bases and at J to 7 bases, leaving 10 bases not matched to a gene. As DNA, the CDR3 is TGCAGTGCCTCGACAGGGGCAGGCGGCGGGGAGCTGTTTTTT. Its translation: CSASTGAGGGELFF.

This clonotype has more than one count but fewer than ten. The rearrangement uses TRBV7-2 and TRBJ2-2; the D call may be TRBD1 or TRBD2 (5 bases each). The V and J ends lost 3 bases and 4 bases respectively, with 12 bases between them. The CDR3 is 15 amino acids. Germline V CDR1 and CDR2: SGHTA, FQGNSA. CDR3 loop: CASSFRGLFTGELFF. The CDR3 region has the DNA TGTGCCAGCAGCTTCCGGGGCCTATTCACCGGGGAGCTGTTTTTT.

This clonotype was detected only a few times. The chain carries TRBV20-1 and TRBJ2-7; TRBD2 matches 12 bases. The CDR3 runs to 15 residues. Germline CDR1 is DFQATT and CDR2 is SNEGSKA (reference sequence). Trimming cost V 6 bases and J 6 bases; bases outside gene matches: 12. The CDR3 DNA follows: TGCAGTGCGACACGACCGGGACTAGCGGGCTTCGAGCAGTACTTC. Translating gives CSATRPGLAGFEQYF.

The table lists this clonotype with a few counts. The gene calls are TRBV20-1 and TRBJ2-2; tentative D call: TRBD2 (6 bases). In germline, CDR1 is DFQATT, CDR2 SNEGSKA (reference sequence). The CDR3 covers 13 residues. The V gene lost 5 bases and the J gene lost 1 base, with 8 bases spanning the gap. The chain's CDR3 is CSAPSENTGELFF. CDR3 in DNA: TGCAGTGCTCCTAGCGAGAACACCGGGGAGCTGTTTTTT.

The rearrangement joins TRBV28 to TRBJ1-5, with a weak D call TRBD1 (5 bases). There are 15 residues in the CDR3. CDR1 and CDR2 (germline): MDHEN, SYDVKM. V was clipped by 4 bases and J by 0 bases, with 10 bases between them. CDR3 protein: CASSWGVYSNQPQHF. The CDR3, as DNA: TGTGCCAGCAGTTGGGGGGTTTATAGCAATCAGCCCCAGCATTTT.

The chain joins TRBV10-3 to TRBJ2-1; D uncertain. The V gene's germline CDR1 is ENHRY and CDR2 SYGVKD. This CDR3 contains 12 residues. Deletions cut 3 bases from V and 8 bases from J, with 8 bases between. CDR3 sequence (DNA): TGTGCCATCAGTGATGATAGGGATGAGCAGTTCTTC. Amino acids: CAISDDRDEQFF.

This clonotype was counted many times. The chain links TRBV5-1 to TRBJ2-1, with a weak D call TRBD1 (5 bases). Trimming took 1 base from V and 9 from J, leaving 11 bases between them. This CDR3 comprises 13 residues. Germline CDR1 is SGHRS and CDR2 is YFSETQ. The CDR3 protein is CASSLQGWGEQFF. CDR3 sequence (DNA): TGCGCCAGCAGCTTGCAGGGTTGGGGTGAGCAGTTCTTC.

This clonotype has only a few counts. This chain uses TRBV7-9 with TRBJ2-2, with D unresolved. Germline values: CDR1 SEHNR, CDR2 FQNEAQ (reference sequence). The CDR3 totals 16 residues. The V end lost 7 bases, the J end lost 5 bases, and 20 bases lay between the germline ends. Here the CDR3 reads CASTPERLGKTGELFF. The CDR3 DNA follows: TGTGCCAGCACCCCCGAACGGCTAGGGAAAACCGGGGAGCTGTTTTTT.

Ten or more counts support this clonotype. The chain couples TRBV9 to TRBJ1-5, with D possibly being TRBD1 (6 bases). Trimming took 5 bases from V and 3 from J, leaving 9 bases between them. CDR3 length: 13 residues. The germline CDR1 and CDR2 sequences are SGDLS and YYNGEE. The CDR3 DNA sequence: TGTGCCAGCAGTAGGGACACCAATCAGCCCCAGCATTTT. Encoded protein: CASSRDTNQPQHF.